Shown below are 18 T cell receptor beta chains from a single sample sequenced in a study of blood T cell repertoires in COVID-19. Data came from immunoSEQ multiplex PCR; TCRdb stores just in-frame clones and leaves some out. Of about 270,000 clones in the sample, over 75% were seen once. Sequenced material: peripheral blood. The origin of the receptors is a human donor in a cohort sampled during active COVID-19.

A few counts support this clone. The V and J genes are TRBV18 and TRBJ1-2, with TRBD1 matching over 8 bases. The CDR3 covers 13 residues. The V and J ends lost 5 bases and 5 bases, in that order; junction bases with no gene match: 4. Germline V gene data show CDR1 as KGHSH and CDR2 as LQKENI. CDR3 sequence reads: CASSKDRDYGYTF. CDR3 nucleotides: TGTGCCAGCTCAAAGGACAGGGATTATGGCTACACCTTC.

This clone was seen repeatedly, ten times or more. The CDR3 loop reads CASSLKGATYEQYF. The DNA for the CDR3 is TGTGCCAGTAGTTTGAAGGGGGCAACCTACGAGCAGTACTTC. V usage is TRBV19 and J usage is TRBJ2-7, with 7 bases lining up with TRBD1. Germline CDR1 reads LNHDA; CDR2 reads SQIVND (reference sequence). The trim removed 5 bases at V and 2 bases at J, leaving 6 bases unmatched. This CDR3 comprises 14 residues.

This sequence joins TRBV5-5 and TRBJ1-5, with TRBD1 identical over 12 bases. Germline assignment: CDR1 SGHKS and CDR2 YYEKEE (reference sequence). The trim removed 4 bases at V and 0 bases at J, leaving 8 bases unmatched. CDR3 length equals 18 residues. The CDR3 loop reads CASSTGQGATYSNQPQHF. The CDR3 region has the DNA TGTGCCAGCAGCACGGGACAGGGGGCGACTTATAGCAATCAGCCCCAGCATTTT.

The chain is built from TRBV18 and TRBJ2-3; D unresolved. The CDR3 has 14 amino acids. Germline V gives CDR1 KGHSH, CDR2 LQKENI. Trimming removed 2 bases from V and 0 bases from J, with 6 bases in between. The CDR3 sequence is CASSPYGSTDTQYF. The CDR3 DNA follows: TGTGCCAGCTCACCATACGGGAGCACAGATACGCAGTATTTT.

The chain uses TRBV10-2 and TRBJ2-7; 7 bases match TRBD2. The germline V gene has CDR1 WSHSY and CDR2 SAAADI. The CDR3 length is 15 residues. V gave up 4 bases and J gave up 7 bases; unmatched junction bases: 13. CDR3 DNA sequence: TGCGCCAGCAGTGTCCGCGGGAGCCAGGGTGGGGAGCAGTACTTC. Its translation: CASSVRGSQGGEQYF.

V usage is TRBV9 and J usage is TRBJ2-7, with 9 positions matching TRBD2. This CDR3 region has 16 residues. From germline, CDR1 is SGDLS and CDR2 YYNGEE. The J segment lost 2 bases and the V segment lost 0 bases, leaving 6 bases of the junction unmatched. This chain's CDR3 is CASSVGPREGPYEQYF. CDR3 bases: TGTGCCAGCAGCGTAGGGCCGCGGGAGGGCCCCTACGAGCAGTACTTC.

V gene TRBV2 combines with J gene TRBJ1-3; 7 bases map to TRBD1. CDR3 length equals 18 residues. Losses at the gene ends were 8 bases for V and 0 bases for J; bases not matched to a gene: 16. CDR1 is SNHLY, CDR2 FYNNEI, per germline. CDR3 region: CASGLRDSWDSSGNTIYF. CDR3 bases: TGTGCCAGCGGGTTAAGGGACAGCTGGGACTCCTCTGGAAACACCATATATTTT.

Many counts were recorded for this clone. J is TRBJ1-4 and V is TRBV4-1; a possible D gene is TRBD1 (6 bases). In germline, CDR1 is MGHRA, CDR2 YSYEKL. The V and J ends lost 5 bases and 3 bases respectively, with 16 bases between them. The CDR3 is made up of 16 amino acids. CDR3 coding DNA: TGCGCCAGCAGCGAACAGGGAAGGGTGGCTAATGAAAAACTGTTTTTT. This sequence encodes CASSEQGRVANEKLFF.

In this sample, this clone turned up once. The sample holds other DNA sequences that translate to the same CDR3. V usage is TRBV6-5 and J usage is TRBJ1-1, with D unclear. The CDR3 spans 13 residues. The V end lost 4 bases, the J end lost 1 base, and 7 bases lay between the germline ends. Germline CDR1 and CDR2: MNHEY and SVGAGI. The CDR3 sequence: CASSLGGNTEAFF. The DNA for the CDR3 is TGTGCCAGCAGTTTGGGAGGGAACACTGAAGCTTTCTTT.

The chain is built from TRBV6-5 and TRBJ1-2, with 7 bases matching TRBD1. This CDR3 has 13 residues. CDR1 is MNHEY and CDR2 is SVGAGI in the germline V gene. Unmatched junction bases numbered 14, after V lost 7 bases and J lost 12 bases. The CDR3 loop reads CASTIRRGGHNTF. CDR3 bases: TGTGCCAGCACCATACGGAGAGGGGGCCACAACACCTTC.

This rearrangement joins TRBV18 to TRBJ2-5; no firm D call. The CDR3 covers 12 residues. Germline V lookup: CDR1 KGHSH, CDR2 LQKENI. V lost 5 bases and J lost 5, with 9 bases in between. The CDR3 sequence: CASSEARETQYF. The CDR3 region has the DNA TGTGCCAGCTCAGAAGCGCGCGAGACCCAGTACTTC.

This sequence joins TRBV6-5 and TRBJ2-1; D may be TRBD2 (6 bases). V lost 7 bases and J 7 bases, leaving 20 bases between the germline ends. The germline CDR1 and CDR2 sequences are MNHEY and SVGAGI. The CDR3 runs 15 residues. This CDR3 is CASNEDGSAQNEQFF. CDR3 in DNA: TGTGCCAGCAACGAGGACGGGAGCGCGCAGAATGAGCAGTTCTTC.

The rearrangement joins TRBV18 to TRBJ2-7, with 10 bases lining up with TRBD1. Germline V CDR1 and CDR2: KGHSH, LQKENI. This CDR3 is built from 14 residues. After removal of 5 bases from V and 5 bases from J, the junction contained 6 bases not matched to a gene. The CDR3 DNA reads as TGTGCCAGCTCAGCCGGGACAGGGGTTAACGAGCAGTACTTC. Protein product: CASSAGTGVNEQYF. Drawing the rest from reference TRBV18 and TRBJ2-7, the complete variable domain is NAGVMQNPRHLVRRRGQEARLRCSPMKGHSHVYWYRQLPEEGLKFMVYLQKENIIDESGMPKERFSAEFPKEGPSILRIQQVVRGDSAAYFCASSAGTGVNEQYFGPGTRLTVT.

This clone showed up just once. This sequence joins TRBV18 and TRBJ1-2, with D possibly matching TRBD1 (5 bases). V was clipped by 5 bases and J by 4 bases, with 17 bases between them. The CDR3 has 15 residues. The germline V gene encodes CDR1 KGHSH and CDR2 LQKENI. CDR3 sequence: CASSGTGGESYGYTF. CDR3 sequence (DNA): TGTGCCAGCTCAGGGACCGGCGGGGAATCCTATGGCTACACCTTC.

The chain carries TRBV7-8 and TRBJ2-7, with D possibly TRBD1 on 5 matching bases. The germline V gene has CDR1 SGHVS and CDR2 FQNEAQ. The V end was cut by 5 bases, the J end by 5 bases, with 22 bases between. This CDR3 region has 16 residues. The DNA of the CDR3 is TGTGCCAGCAGCCGGGTGGTTCCAGGAAAAGGGGACGAGCAGTACTTC. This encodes CASSRVVPGKGDEQYF.

CDR3 sequence reads: CASSRLGRTGGFEKLFF. Here the CDR3 DNA reads TGTGCCAGCAGTCGCCTAGGCCGTACAGGGGGATTCGAAAAACTGTTTTTT. J is TRBJ1-4 and V is TRBV11-2; TRBD1 agrees at 8 bases. The CDR3 sequence is 17 residues long. Germline V CDR1 and CDR2: SGHAT, FQNNGV. V was pared by 6 bases and J by 8 bases, with 17 bases of the junction left unmatched.

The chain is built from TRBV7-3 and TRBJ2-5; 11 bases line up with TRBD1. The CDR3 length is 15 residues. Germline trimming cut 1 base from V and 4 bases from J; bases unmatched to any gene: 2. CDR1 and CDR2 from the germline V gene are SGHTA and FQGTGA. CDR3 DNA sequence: TGTGCCAGCAGCTTAAGTGGACAGGGGGCAGAGACCCAGTACTTC. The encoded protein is CASSLSGQGAETQYF.

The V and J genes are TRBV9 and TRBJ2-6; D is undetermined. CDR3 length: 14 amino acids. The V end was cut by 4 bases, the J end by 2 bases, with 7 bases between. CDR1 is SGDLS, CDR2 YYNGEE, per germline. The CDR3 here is CASSITAGANVLTF. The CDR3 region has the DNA TGTGCCAGCAGCATAACGGCTGGGGCCAACGTCCTGACTTTC.